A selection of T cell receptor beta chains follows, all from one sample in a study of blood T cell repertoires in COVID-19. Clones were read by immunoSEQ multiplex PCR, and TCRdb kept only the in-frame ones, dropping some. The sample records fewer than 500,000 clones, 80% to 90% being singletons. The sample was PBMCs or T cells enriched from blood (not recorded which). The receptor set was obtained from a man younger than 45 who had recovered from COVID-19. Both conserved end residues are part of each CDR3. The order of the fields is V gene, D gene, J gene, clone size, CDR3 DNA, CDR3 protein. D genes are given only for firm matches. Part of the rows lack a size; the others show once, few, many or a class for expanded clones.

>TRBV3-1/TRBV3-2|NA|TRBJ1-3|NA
TGTGCCAGCAGCCTAGGAGGGGCCATATATTTT
CASSLGGAIYF
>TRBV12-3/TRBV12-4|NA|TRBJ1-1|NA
TGTGCCAGCAGTTTAGCAACGGGGACTGAAGCTTTCTTT
CASSLATGTEAFF
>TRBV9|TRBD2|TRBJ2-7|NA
TGTGCCAGCAGCGTAGAAGGCGGGAGGGCCTACGAGCAGTACTTC
CASSVEGGRAYEQYF
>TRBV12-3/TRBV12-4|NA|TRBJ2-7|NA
TGTGCCAGCAGCCAGGACAGCCAATACGAGCAGTACTTC
CASSQDSQYEQYF
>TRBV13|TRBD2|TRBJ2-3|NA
TGTGCCAGCAGAAGACTAGCGGGAGGGACAGATACGCAGTATTTT
CASRRLAGGTDTQYF
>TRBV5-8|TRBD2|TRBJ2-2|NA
TGTGCCAGCAGCTTGGAACTAGCGGGAGGTTTAACCGGGGAGCTGTTTTTT
CASSLELAGGLTGELFF
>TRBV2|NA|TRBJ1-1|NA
TGTGCCAGCAGTGAACCGGCGGGGATCTCGGACTTGAACACTGAAGCTTTCTTT
CASSEPAGISDLNTEAFF
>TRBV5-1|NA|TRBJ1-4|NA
TGCGCCAGCAGCTTGGCCAGTGGAGGGGTTGAGGAAAAACTGTTTTTT
CASSLASGGVEEKLFF
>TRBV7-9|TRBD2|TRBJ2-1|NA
TGTGCCAGCAGCTTAGTCGGGACTAGCGGTAAGGGGAATGAGCAGTTCTTC
CASSLVGTSGKGNEQFF
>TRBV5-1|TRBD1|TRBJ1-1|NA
TGCGCCAGCAGCTTAACGGGACAGCTAATGAACACTGAAGCTTTCTTT
CASSLTGQLMNTEAFF
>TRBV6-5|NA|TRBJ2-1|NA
TGTGCCAGCAGCGCGGACAACGGACCTTACAATGAGCAGTTCTTC
CASSADNGPYNEQFF
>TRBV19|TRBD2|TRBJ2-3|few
TGTGCCAGTAGTATAGTACTAGCGGGGCGTCCAGATACGCAGTATTTT
CASSIVLAGRPDTQYF
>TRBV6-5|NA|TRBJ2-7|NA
TGTGCCAGCAGGGCCCTAGGTCGGTACGAGCAGTACTTC
CASRALGRYEQYF
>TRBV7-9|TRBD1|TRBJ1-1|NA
TGTGCCAGCAGCTACAGGGGGCACGAAGCTTTCTTT
CASSYRGHEAFF
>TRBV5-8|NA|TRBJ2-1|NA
TGTGCCAGCAGCTTTAACGGGAAACCCTACAATGAGCAGTTCTTC
CASSFNGKPYNEQFF
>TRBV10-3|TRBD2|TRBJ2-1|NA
TGTGCCACGACTAGCGGGGAGGATGAGCAGTTCTTC
CATTSGEDEQFF
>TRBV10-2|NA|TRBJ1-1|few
TGCGCCAGCAGTGAGTCGCGGAACACTGAAGCTTTCTTT
CASSESRNTEAFF
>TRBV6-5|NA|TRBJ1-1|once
TGTGCCAGCAGCCTGGGGGGTTTCGGGAACACTGAAGCTTTCTTT
CASSLGGFGNTEAFF
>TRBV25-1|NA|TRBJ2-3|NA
TGTGCCAGCAGTGATGGTGGTTTTAGAACAGATACGCAGTATTTT
CASSDGGFRTDTQYF
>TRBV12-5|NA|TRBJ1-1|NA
TGTGCTAGTGGTTTGGACGGGGTAGGGGCTTTCTTT
CASGLDGVGAFF
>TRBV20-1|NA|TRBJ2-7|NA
TGCAGTGCTTCGGACAGCTACGAGCAGTACTTC
CSASDSYEQYF
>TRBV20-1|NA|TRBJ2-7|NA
TGCAGTGCTAGGTCTTCCGACGAGCAGTACTTC
CSARSSDEQYF
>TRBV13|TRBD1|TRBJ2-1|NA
TGTGCCAGCAGCACAAGACAGGGGGCCGCCTACAATGAGCAGTTCTTC
CASSTRQGAAYNEQFF
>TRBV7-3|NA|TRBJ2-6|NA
TGTGCCAGCAGCTTAACAGGGGGCTCTGGGGCCAACGTCCTGACTTTC
CASSLTGGSGANVLTF
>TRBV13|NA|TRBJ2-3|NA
TGTGCCAGCAGCTTAAACTACAGGGCCGATACGCAGTATTTT
CASSLNYRADTQYF
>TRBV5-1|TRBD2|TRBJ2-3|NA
TGCGCCAGCAGCTGGGGGACTAGCGGACCCACAGATACGCAGTATTTT
CASSWGTSGPTDTQYF
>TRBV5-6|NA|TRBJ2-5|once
TGTGCCAGCAGCTGGACCGGGAGAAAAAAAGAGACCCAGTACTTC
CASSWTGRKKETQYF
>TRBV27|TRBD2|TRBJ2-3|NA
TGTGCCAGCAGGCAAAGTTTAGCGGGAAGCTACCTTACCCTCACAGATACGCAGTATTTT
CASRQSLAGSYLTLTDTQYF
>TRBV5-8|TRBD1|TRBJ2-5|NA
TGTGCCAGCAGCACAAGACAGGGGGGGCGAGAGACCCAGTACTTC
CASSTRQGGRETQYF
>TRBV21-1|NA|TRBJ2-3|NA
TGTGCCATCCCACAAACCGCAGCGGGGTATTCAGATACGCAGTATTTT
CAIPQTAAGYSDTQYF
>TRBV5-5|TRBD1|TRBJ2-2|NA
TGTGCCAGCAGCTTGGTCCAGGGGGCAGGGGAGCTGTTTTTT
CASSLVQGAGELFF
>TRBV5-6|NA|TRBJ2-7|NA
TGTGCCAGTTACTTCCGGCGGAGCTCCTACGAGCAGTACTTC
CASYFRRSSYEQYF
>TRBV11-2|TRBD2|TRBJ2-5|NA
TGTGCCAGCAGCTTAAGCGGGGGAGGTGTCCAAGAGACCCAGTACTTC
CASSLSGGGVQETQYF
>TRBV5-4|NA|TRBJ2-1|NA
TGTGCCAGCAGCTTGGCAGGGCCCCTAAATGAGCAGTTCTTC
CASSLAGPLNEQFF
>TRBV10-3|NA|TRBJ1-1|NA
TGTGCCATCAGTGAGCCGGTCATGAACACTGAAGCTTTCTTT
CAISEPVMNTEAFF
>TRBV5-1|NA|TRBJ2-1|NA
TGCGCCAGCAGCTTGATCGGGGTACGGGACTCACCCTACAATGAGCAGTTCTTC
CASSLIGVRDSPYNEQFF
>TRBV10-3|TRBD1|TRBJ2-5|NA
TGTGCCATCAGTGTGGGACAGAACCAAGAGACCCAGTACTTC
CAISVGQNQETQYF
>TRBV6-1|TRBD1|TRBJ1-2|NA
TGTGCCAGCAGTGAAGCCCCCACAGGGGGCAATGGCTACACCTTC
CASSEAPTGGNGYTF
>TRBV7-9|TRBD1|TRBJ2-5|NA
TGTGCCAGCACCCAAGGGACAGCACAAGAGACCCAGTACTTC
CASTQGTAQETQYF
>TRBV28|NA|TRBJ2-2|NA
TGTGCCAGCAGGTCCGGGACTAACACCGGGGAGCTGTTTTTT
CASRSGTNTGELFF
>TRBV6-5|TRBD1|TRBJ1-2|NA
TGTGCCAGCAGTTACTCGACAGGGGGTAACTATGGCTACACCTTC
CASSYSTGGNYGYTF
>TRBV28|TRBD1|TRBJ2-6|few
TGTGCCAGCAGTTCGCCGACAGGGGTGAGCTCTGGGGCCAACGTCCTGACTTTC
CASSSPTGVSSGANVLTF
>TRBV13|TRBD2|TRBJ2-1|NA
TGTGCCAGCAGCTCCCCCTCCCGGGAGGAAAGGGACAATGAGCAGTTCTTC
CASSSPSREERDNEQFF
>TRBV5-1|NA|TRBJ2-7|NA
TGCGCCAGCAGACCGTCCACCGGGAGCAACGAGCAGTACTTC
CASRPSTGSNEQYF
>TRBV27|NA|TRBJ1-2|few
TGTGCCAGCAGTTTATTCCCCAGGAACTATGGCTACACCTTC
CASSLFPRNYGYTF
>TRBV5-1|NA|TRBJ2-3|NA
TGCGCCAGCAGCTTGGATCTTCCAGATACGCAGTATTTT
CASSLDLPDTQYF
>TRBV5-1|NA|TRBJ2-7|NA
TGCGCCAGCGGTTCCGGGCAGGGCTACGAGCAGTACTTC
CASGSGQGYEQYF
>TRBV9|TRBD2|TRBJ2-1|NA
TGTGCCAGCAGCCTTAGCGGGAGTGGCGAGCAGTTCTTC
CASSLSGSGEQFF
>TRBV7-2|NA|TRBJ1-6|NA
TGTGCCAGCAGCTTAGTCGCAGGGACTCCAAATTCACCCCTCCACTTT
CASSLVAGTPNSPLHF
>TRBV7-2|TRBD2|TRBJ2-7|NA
TGTGCCAGCAGCCAGACTAGCGGGGGGGGCTCCGAGCAGTACTTC
CASSQTSGGGSEQYF